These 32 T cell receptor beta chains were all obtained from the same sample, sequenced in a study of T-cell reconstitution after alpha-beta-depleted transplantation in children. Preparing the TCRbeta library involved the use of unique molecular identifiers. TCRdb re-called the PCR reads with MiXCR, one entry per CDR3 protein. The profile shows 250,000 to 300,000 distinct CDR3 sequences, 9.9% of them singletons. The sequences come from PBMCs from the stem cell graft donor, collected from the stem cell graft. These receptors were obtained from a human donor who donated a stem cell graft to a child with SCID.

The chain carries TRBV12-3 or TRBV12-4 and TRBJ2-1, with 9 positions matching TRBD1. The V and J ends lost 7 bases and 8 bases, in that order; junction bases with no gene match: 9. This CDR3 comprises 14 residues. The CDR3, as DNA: TGTGCCAGCATTCCGGGACAGGGAGTATATGAGCAGTTCTTC. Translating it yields CASIPGQGVYEQFF.

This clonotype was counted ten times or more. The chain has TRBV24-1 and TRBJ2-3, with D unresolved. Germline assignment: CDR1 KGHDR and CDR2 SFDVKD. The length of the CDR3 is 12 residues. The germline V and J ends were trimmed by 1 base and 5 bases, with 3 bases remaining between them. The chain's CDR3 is CATSDFKDTQYF. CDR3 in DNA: TGTGCCACCAGTGATTTCAAAGATACGCAGTATTTT.

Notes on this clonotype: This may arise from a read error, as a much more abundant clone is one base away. Here the CDR3 reads CASSQEIRNGSEQFF. The DNA for the CDR3 is TGTGCCAGCAGCCAAGAGATTAGGAATGGATCTGAGCAGTTCTTC. This rearrangement joins TRBV3-1 to TRBJ2-1; the D is unclear. The germline V gene has CDR1 LGHDT and CDR2 YNNKEL (reference sequence). V lost 0 bases, J lost 9 bases, and 15 bases lay in between. The CDR3 loop spans 15 amino acids.

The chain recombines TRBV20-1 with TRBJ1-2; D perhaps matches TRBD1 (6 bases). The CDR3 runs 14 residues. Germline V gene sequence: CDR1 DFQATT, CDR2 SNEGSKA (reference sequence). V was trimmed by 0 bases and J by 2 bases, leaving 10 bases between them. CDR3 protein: CSARDEDRNYGYTF. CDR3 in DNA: TGCAGTGCTAGAGACGAAGACAGGAACTATGGCTACACCTTC.

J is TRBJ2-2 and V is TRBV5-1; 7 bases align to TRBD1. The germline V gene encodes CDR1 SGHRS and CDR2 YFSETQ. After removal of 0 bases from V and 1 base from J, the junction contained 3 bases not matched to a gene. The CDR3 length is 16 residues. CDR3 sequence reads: CASSLGRTGNTGELFF. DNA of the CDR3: TGCGCCAGCAGCTTGGGTCGGACAGGGAACACCGGGGAGCTGTTTTTT. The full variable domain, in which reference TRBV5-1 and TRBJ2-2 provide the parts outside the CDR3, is KAGVTQTPRYLIKTRGQQVTLSCSPISGHRSVSWYQQTPGQGLQFLFEYFSETQRNKGNFPGRFSGRQFSNSRSEMNVSTLELGDSALYLCASSLGRTGNTGELFFGEGSRLTVL.

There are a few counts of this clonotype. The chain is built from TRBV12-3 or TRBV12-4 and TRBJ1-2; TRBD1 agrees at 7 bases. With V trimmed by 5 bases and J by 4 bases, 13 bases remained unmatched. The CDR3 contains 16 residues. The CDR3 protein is CASSLGTDPTFYGYTF. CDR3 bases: TGTGCCAGCAGTCTAGGGACAGATCCGACTTTCTATGGCTACACCTTC.

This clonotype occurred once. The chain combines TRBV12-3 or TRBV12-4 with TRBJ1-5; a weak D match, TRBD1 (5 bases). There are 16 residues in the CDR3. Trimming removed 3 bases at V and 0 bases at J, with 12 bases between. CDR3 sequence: CASSLGTVSSNQPQHF. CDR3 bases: TGTGCCAGCAGTTTGGGGACTGTATCTAGCAATCAGCCCCAGCATTTT.

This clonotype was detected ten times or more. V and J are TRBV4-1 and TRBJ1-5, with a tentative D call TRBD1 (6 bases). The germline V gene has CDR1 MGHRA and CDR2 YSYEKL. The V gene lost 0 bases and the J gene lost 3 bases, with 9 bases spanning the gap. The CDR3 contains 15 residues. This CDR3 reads CASSQEGGLNQPQHF. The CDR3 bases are TGCGCCAGCAGCCAAGAGGGGGGCCTCAATCAGCCCCAGCATTTT.

The CDR3 region is CASSFQYNEQFF. For the CDR3, the DNA is TGCGCCAGCAGCTTTCAGTACAATGAGCAGTTCTTC. This chain connects TRBV5-1 to TRBJ2-1; D is unresolved. Per germline, CDR1 SGHRS and CDR2 YFSETQ. The CDR3 consists of 12 residues. The V end was cut by 2 bases, the J end by 4 bases, with 4 bases between. Variable domain in full (rest from reference TRBV5-1 and TRBJ2-1): KAGVTQTPRYLIKTRGQQVTLSCSPISGHRSVSWYQQTPGQGLQFLFEYFSETQRNKGNFPGRFSGRQFSNSRSEMNVSTLELGDSALYLCASSFQYNEQFFGPGTRLTVL.

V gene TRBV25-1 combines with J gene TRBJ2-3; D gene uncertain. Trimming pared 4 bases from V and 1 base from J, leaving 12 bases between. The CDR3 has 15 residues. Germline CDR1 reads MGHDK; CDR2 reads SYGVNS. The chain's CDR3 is CASSGSQLGTDTQYF. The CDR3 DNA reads TGTGCCAGCAGTGGGTCCCAACTGGGCACAGATACGCAGTATTTT.

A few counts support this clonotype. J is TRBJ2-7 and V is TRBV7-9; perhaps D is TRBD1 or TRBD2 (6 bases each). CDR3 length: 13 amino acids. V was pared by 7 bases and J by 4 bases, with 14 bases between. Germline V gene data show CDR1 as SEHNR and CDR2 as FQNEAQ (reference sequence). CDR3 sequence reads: CASMRDTEYEQYF. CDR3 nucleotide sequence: TGTGCCAGCATGCGGGACACCGAGTACGAGCAGTACTTC.

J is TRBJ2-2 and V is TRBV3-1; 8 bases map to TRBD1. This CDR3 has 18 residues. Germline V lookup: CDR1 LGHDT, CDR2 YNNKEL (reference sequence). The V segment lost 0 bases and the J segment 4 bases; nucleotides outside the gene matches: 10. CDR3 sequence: CASSQDRVQGVPTGELFF. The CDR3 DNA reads TGTGCCAGCAGCCAAGACCGGGTACAGGGGGTACCCACCGGGGAGCTGTTTTTT.

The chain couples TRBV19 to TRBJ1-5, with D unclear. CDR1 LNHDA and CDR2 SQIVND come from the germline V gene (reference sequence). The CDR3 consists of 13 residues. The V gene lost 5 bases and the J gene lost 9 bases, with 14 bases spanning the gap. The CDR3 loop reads CASSQAVVLPQHF. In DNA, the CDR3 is TGTGCCAGTAGTCAGGCGGTTGTATTGCCCCAGCATTTT. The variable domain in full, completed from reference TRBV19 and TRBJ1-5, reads DGGITQSPKYLFRKEGQNVTLSCEQNLNHDAMYWYRQDPGQGLRLIYYSQIVNDFQKGDIAEGYSVSREKKESFPLTVTSAQKNPTAFYLCASSQAVVLPQHFGDGTRLSIL.

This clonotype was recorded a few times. The CDR3 region has the DNA TGTGCCAGCAGTGGAGCGTTAGGGGTGAACACTGAAGCTTTCTTT. The encoded protein is CASSGALGVNTEAFF. V usage is TRBV6-1 and J usage is TRBJ1-1; weak D call: TRBD1 (5 bases). The germline V gene has CDR1 MNHNS and CDR2 SASEGT. The CDR3 contains 15 residues. V gave up 4 bases and J gave up 0 bases, with 12 bases separating them.

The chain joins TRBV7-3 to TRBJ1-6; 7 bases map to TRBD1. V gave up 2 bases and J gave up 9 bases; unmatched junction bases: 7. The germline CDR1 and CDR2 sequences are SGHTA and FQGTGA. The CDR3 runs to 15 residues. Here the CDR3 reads CASSLGDRVGSPLHF. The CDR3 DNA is TGTGCCAGCAGCTTAGGCGACAGGGTGGGTTCACCCCTCCACTTT.

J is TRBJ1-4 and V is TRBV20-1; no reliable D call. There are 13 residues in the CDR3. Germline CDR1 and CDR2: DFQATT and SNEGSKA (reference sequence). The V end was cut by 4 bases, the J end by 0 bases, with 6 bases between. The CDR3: CSATTATNEKLFF. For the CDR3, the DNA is TGCAGTGCTACCACTGCAACTAATGAAAAACTGTTTTTT.

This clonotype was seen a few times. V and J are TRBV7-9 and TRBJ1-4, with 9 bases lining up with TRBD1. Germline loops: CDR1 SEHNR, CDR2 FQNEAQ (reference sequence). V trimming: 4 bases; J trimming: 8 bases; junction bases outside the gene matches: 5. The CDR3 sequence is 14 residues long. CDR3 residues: CASSSWDREEKLFF. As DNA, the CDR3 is TGTGCCAGCAGCTCATGGGACAGGGAGGAAAAACTGTTTTTT.

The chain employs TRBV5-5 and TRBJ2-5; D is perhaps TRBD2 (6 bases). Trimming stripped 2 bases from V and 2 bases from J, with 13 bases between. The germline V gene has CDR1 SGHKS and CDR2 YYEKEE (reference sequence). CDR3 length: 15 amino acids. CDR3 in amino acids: CASSFRDGGQETQYF. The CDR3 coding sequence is TGTGCCAGCAGCTTCCGGGACGGGGGTCAAGAGACCCAGTACTTC.

DNA of the CDR3: TGTGCCAGCAGCTTATGGTCGGGATACCAAGAGACCCAGTACTTC. Translated, it gives CASSLWSGYQETQYF. This sequence joins TRBV7-2 and TRBJ2-5; D perhaps matches TRBD2 (5 bases). Looked up from germline, CDR1 is SGHTA and CDR2 is FQGNSA. This CDR3 has 15 amino acids. V was trimmed by 2 bases and J by 0 bases, leaving 10 bases between them.

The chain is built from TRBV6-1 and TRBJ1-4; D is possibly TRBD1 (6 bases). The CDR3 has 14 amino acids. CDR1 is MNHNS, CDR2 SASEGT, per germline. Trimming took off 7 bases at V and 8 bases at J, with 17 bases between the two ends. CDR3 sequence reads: CASTEGGVQEKLFF. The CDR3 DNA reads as TGTGCCAGCACTGAGGGGGGGGTCCAGGAAAAACTGTTTTTT.

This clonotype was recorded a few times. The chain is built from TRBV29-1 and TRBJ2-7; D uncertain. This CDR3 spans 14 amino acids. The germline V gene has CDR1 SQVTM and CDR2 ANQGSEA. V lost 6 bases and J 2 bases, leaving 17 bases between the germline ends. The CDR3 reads CSVGPLSATYEQYF. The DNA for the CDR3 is TGCAGCGTCGGGCCGCTTTCGGCCACCTACGAGCAGTACTTC.

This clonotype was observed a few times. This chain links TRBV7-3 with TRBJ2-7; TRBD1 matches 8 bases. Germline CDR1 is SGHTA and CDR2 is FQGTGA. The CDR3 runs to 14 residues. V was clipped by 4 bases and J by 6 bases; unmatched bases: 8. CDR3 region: CASSSWDRSGEQYF. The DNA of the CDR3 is TGTGCCAGCAGCTCCTGGGACAGGAGCGGCGAGCAGTACTTC.

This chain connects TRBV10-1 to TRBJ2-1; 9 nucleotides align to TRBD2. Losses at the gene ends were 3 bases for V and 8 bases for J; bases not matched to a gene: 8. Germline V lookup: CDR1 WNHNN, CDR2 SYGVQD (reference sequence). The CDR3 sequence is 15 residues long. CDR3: CASSDPGLALDEQFF. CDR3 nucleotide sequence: TGCGCCAGCAGTGATCCGGGACTAGCATTAGATGAGCAGTTCTTC.

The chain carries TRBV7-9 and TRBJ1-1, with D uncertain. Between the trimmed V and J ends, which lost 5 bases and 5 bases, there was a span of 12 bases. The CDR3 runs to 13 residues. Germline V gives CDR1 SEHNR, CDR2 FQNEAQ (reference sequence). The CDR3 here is CASSHIRGTEAFF. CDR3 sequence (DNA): TGTGCCAGCAGCCATATTCGCGGTACTGAAGCTTTCTTT.

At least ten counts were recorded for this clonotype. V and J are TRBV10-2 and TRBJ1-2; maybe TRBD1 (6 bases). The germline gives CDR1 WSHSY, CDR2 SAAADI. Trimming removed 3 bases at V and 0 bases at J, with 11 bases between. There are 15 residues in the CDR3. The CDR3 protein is CASSDPGQPNYGYTF. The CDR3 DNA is TGCGCCAGCAGTGACCCTGGACAGCCTAACTATGGCTACACCTTC.

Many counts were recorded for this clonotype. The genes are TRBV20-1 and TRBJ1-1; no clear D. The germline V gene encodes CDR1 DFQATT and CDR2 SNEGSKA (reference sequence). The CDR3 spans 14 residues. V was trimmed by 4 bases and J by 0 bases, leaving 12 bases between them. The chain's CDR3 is CSAKGPWMNTEAFF. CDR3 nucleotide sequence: TGCAGTGCTAAAGGTCCCTGGATGAACACTGAAGCTTTCTTT.

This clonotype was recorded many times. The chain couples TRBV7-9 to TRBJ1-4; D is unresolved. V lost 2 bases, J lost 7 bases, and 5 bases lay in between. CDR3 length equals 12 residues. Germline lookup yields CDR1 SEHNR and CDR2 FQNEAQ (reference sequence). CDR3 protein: CASSLPFEKLFF. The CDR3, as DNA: TGTGCCAGCAGCTTACCTTTTGAAAAACTGTTTTTT. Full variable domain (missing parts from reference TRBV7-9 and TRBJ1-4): DTGVSQNPRHKITKRGQNVTFRCDPISEHNRLYWYRQTLGQGPEFLTYFQNEAQLEKSRLLSDRFSAERPKGSFSTLEIQRTEQGDSAMYLCASSLPFEKLFFGSGTQLSVL.

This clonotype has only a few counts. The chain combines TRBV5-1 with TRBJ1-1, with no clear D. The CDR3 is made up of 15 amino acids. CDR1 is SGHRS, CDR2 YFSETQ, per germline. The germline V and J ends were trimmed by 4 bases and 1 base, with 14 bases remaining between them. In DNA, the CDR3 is TGCGCCAGCAGCCTCCGGAGACTGCAGAACACTGAAGCTTTCTTT. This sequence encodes CASSLRRLQNTEAFF.

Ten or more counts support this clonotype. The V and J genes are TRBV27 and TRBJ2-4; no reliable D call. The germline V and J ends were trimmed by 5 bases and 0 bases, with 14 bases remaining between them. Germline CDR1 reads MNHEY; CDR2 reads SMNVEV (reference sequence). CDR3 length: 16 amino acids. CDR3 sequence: CASSPSPIGAKNIQYF. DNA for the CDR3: TGTGCCAGCAGTCCAAGTCCGATTGGAGCCAAAAACATTCAGTACTTC.

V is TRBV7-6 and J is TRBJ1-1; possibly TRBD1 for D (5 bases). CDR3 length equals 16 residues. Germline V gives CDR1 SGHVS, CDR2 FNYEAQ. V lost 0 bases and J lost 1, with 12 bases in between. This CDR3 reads CASSLALAGPNTEAFF. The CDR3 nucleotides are TGTGCCAGCAGCTTAGCGCTTGCAGGGCCGAACACTGAAGCTTTCTTT.

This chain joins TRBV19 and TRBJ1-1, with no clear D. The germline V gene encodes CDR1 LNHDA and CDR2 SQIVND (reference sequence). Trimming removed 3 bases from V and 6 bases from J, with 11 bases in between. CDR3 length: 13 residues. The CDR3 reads CASSISGNAEAFF. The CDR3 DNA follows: TGTGCCAGTAGTATTTCAGGAAACGCTGAAGCTTTCTTT. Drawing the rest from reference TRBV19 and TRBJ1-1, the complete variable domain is DGGITQSPKYLFRKEGQNVTLSCEQNLNHDAMYWYRQDPGQGLRLIYYSQIVNDFQKGDIAEGYSVSREKKESFPLTVTSAQKNPTAFYLCASSISGNAEAFFGQGTRLTVV.

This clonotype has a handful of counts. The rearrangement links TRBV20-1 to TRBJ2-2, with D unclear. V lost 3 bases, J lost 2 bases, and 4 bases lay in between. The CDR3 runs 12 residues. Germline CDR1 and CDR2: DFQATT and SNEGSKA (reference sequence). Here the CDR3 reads CSARTNTGELFF. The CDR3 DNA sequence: TGCAGTGCTAGGACTAACACCGGGGAGCTGTTTTTT.